The present entry profiles one T cell receptor beta chain with its context. Some clones are missing from TCRdb's copy, which holds only in-frame ones; the method was immunoSEQ multiplex PCR. The repertoire includes more than 65,000 clones, approximately 87% of them detected once, and more than 8% sits in the top ten. This sample was included in a study of T cell changes during pregnancy in multiple sclerosis. Germline trimming cut 6 bases from V and 3 bases from J; bases unmatched to any gene: 4. This CDR3 comprises 14 residues. CDR1 and CDR2 from the germline V gene are MNHEY and SVGAGI. The receptor comes from a female donor in good health, enrolled as a control in a pregnancy study. Source: peripheral blood, taken after pregnancy. The chain carries TRBV6-5 and TRBJ2-7, with 11 positions matching TRBD2. CDR3: CASRSLAGDYEQYF. In DNA, the CDR3 is TGTGCCAGCAGATCACTAGCGGGAGACTACGAGCAGTACTTC.